This T cell receptor beta chain is drawn from a study of control samples from healthy donors and cancer patients. Clones were read by immunoSEQ multiplex PCR, and TCRdb kept only the in-frame ones, dropping some. This table has tens of thousands of clones, roughly nine tenths appearing once. The TCR was taken from a man aged 50 to 60 with lung cancer. The sample consisted of PBMCs.

Here the CDR3 reads CASSTTSGLSETQYF. Here the CDR3 DNA reads TGTGCCAGCAGCACGACTAGCGGCCTGAGCGAGACCCAGTACTTC. The V and J genes are TRBV13 and TRBJ2-5; TRBD2 matches at 9 bases. There are 15 residues in the CDR3. Germline CDR1 and CDR2: PRHDT and FYEKMQ (reference sequence). V was pared by 5 bases and J by 5 bases, with 9 bases of the junction left unmatched.